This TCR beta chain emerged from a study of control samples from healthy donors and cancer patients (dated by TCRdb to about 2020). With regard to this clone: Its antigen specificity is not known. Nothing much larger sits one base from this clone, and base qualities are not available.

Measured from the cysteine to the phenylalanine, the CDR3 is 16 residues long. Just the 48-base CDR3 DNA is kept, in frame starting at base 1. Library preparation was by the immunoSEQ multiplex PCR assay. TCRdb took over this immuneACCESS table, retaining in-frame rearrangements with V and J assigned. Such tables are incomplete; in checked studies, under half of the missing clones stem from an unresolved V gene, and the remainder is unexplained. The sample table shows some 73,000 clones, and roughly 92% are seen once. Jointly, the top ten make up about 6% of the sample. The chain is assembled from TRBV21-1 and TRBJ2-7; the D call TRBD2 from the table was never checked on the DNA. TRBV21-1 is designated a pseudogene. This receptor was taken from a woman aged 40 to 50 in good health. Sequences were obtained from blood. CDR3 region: CASSKVRLAGTYEQYF. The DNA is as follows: TGTGCCAGCAGCAAAGTGAGGCTAGCGGGAACCTACGAGCAGTACTTC.